This is a list of T cell receptor beta chains from one sample in a study of vaccination effects on CD4 cells after COVID-19. Assay: immunoSEQ multiplex PCR; the TCRdb copy retains only in-frame clones and omits some. The sample comprises over 25,000 clones, roughly four fifths of which are singletons, and around 15% rests with the top ten. Their antigen targets remain unknown. The source material was CD4+ T cells from PBMCs cultured with HCoV-229E spike peptides, sampled after COVID-19 vaccination. These receptors were obtained from a human donor who received a COVID-19 vaccine. Both conserved end residues are part of each CDR3. D genes are given only for firm matches. Expanded clones get a size class; other rows say once, few or many, or leave the size out.

D gene,clone size,J gene,V gene,CDR3 protein,CDR3 DNA
-,-,TRBJ1-1,TRBV10-3,CAIKGAMETEAFF,TGTGCCATCAAAGGGGCAATGGAGACTGAAGCTTTCTTT
-,few,TRBJ1-4,TRBV6-1,CASSEGTANEKLFF,TGTGCCAGCAGTGAAGGGACAGCGAATGAAAAACTGTTTTTT
-,-,TRBJ2-7,TRBV30,CACSSNYEQYF,TGTGCCTGCAGTTCTAATTACGAGCAGTACTTC
TRBD2,-,TRBJ2-7,TRBV4-1,CASSQDQSGRAYEQYF,TGCGCCAGCAGCCAAGATCAGAGCGGGAGGGCCTACGAGCAGTACTTC
TRBD2,-,TRBJ2-7,TRBV19,CASSKDPFRGSIYEQYF,TGTGCCAGTAGTAAGGACCCCTTCCGCGGGAGTATCTACGAGCAGTACTTC
TRBD1,-,TRBJ1-1,TRBV5-1,CASSLEAGGQTEAFF,TGCGCCAGCAGCTTGGAGGCAGGGGGACAAACTGAAGCTTTCTTT
TRBD1,-,TRBJ2-5,TRBV7-2,CASSLGDRDAETQYF,TGTGCCAGCAGCTTAGGGGACAGGGACGCGGAGACCCAGTACTTC
TRBD1,-,TRBJ1-5,TRBV10-3,CATLPGQGAEMSNQPQHF,TGTGCCACACTACCGGGACAGGGGGCTGAGATGAGCAATCAGCCCCAGCATTTT
-,-,TRBJ1-5,TRBV6-1,CASSENDAPQPQHF,TGTGCCAGCAGTGAAAACGACGCCCCTCAGCCCCAGCATTTT
-,few,TRBJ2-1,TRBV28,CASTTQARNEQFF,TGTGCCAGCACCACCCAAGCAAGGAATGAGCAGTTCTTC
-,-,TRBJ1-1,TRBV6-4,CASSDQPNTEAFF,TGTGCCAGCAGTGACCAACCGAACACTGAAGCTTTCTTT
-,-,TRBJ2-3,TRBV27,CASRHTGAPDTQYF,TGTGCCAGCCGCCACACCGGGGCACCAGATACGCAGTATTTT
-,once,TRBJ1-1,TRBV7-9,CASSLSPGSTEAFF,TGTGCCAGCAGCTTAAGTCCGGGATCCACTGAAGCTTTCTTT
-,-,TRBJ2-3,TRBV14,CASSRDLTSTDTQYF,TGTGCCAGCAGCCGGGACCTTACCTCAACAGATACGCAGTATTTT
-,few,TRBJ2-5,TRBV4-2,CASSQVPQETQYF,TGTGCCAGCAGCCAAGTCCCCCAAGAGACCCAGTACTTC
-,-,TRBJ1-5,TRBV5-1,CASSLASGGNQPQHF,TGCGCCAGCAGCTTGGCGTCGGGGGGCAATCAGCCCCAGCATTTT
TRBD1,-,TRBJ1-1,TRBV19,CASSMGQGYIGRNTEAFF,TGTGCCAGTAGTATGGGACAGGGATATATCGGAAGAAACACTGAAGCTTTCTTT
-,-,TRBJ2-3,TRBV19,CASSLGGGTDTQYF,TGTGCCAGTTCTCTCGGTGGAGGCACAGATACGCAGTATTTT
-,-,TRBJ2-2,TRBV6-5,CASSSTANTGELFF,TGTGCCAGCAGTTCGACAGCGAACACCGGGGAGCTGTTTTTT
-,once,TRBJ2-2,TRBV24-1,CATSESGTLLGGELFF,TGTGCCACCAGTGAATCCGGGACCCTTTTAGGCGGGGAGCTGTTTTTT
TRBD1,-,TRBJ2-7,TRBV18,CASSPDRSRQYF,TGTGCCAGCTCACCGGACAGGTCGAGGCAGTACTTC
-,few,TRBJ1-4,TRBV4-1,CASSQGEQGRNEKLFF,TGCGCCAGCAGCCAAGGGGAACAGGGTAGGAATGAAAAACTGTTTTTT
-,-,TRBJ2-2,TRBV6-5,CASSYRDRFGELFF,TGTGCCAGCAGTTACCGCGACAGATTCGGGGAGCTGTTTTTT
TRBD1,-,TRBJ1-3,TRBV3-1/TRBV3-2,CGVARGLYGNTIYF,TGTGGCGTGGCAAGGGGGCTCTATGGAAACACCATATATTTT
-,once,TRBJ2-1,TRBV20-1,CSARAGEQFF,TGCAGTGCTAGAGCGGGTGAGCAGTTCTTC
-,-,TRBJ2-1,TRBV7-9,CASSLLLQPAQQFF,TGTGCCAGCAGCTTACTATTACAGCCGGCTCAGCAGTTCTTC
-,-,TRBJ2-3,TRBV12-3/TRBV12-4,CASSLVQDTQYF,TGTGCCAGCAGTTTAGTCCAAGATACGCAGTATTTT
-,few,TRBJ1-5,TRBV7-9,CASSLEAAGQPQHF,TGTGCCAGCAGCTTAGAGGCGGCGGGTCAGCCCCAGCATTTT
TRBD1,-,TRBJ1-1,TRBV19,CATRRQGMNTEAFF,TGTGCCACCAGAAGACAGGGGATGAACACTGAAGCTTTCTTT
-,-,TRBJ1-2,TRBV7-2,CASRQAGQSNYGYTF,TGTGCCAGCAGACAGGCCGGACAGTCGAACTATGGCTACACCTTC
TRBD2,-,TRBJ2-7,TRBV27,CASSAREGPYEQYF,TGTGCCAGCAGTGCACGGGAGGGCCCGTACGAGCAGTACTTC
TRBD2,-,TRBJ2-7,TRBV5-6,CASSFHSFGRGHEQYF,TGTGCCAGCAGCTTTCATTCTTTCGGGAGGGGTCACGAGCAGTACTTC
-,few,TRBJ1-6,TRBV6-5,CASGRTGYNSPLHF,TGTGCCAGCGGTCGAACAGGGTATAATTCACCCCTCCACTTT
TRBD2,once,TRBJ2-1,TRBV14,CASSPPGLPIYNEQFF,TGTGCCAGCAGCCCTCCGGGACTACCCATATACAATGAGCAGTTCTTC
-,few,TRBJ2-7,TRBV6-6,CASSYSVPISYEQYF,TGTGCCAGCAGTTACTCCGTTCCGATTTCCTACGAGCAGTACTTC
TRBD1,-,TRBJ1-5,TRBV2,CASSGLGQGTVAQHF,TGTGCCAGCAGTGGACTGGGACAGGGAACCGTGGCCCAGCATTTT
TRBD2,-,TRBJ2-1,TRBV3-1/TRBV3-2,CASSQDQGLFYNEQFF,TGTGCCAGCAGCCAAGATCAGGGACTATTCTACAATGAGCAGTTCTTC
-,-,TRBJ1-4,TRBV6-4,CASSIQGGEKLFF,TGTGCCAGCAGCATACAGGGCGGTGAAAAACTGTTTTTT
TRBD1,-,TRBJ1-1,TRBV6-2/TRBV6-3,CASSYPNRGPMNTEAFF,TGTGCCAGCAGTTACCCCAACAGGGGGCCAATGAACACTGAAGCTTTCTTT
TRBD2,-,TRBJ2-1,TRBV4-1,CASSQVALDLAGGHNEQFF,TGCGCCAGCAGCCAAGTCGCGCTGGACCTAGCGGGGGGGCACAATGAGCAGTTCTTC
-,once,TRBJ1-2,TRBV3-1/TRBV3-2,CASSQDGHDYGYTF,TGTGCCAGCAGCCAAGATGGTCATGACTATGGCTACACCTTC
-,-,TRBJ1-2,TRBV2,CASNRVSGYTF,TGTGCCAGCAACAGGGTATCCGGCTACACCTTC
-,-,TRBJ2-3,TRBV10-3,CAISGGGATDTQYF,TGTGCCATCAGTGGAGGGGGGGCCACAGATACGCAGTATTTT
-,-,TRBJ1-2,TRBV7-9,CASSFGDRGYTF,TGTGCCAGCAGCTTCGGGGACCGTGGCTACACCTTC
TRBD2,-,TRBJ2-3,TRBV7-9,CASRPLAGLGTSAADTQYF,TGTGCCAGCAGACCCCTGGCCGGACTTGGGACTAGCGCCGCCGATACGCAGTATTTT
TRBD1,-,TRBJ1-2,TRBV12-5,CASGFGQGYYGYTF,TGTGCTAGTGGGTTCGGACAGGGCTACTATGGCTACACCTTC
TRBD2,-,TRBJ2-3,TRBV7-2,CASSLRAGASTDTQYF,TGTGCCAGCAGCCTACGAGCGGGGGCTAGCACAGATACGCAGTATTTT
TRBD1,-,TRBJ1-2,TRBV28,CASTHRGQDGYTF,TGTGCCAGCACTCACAGGGGGCAAGATGGCTACACCTTC
-,-,TRBJ2-3,TRBV28,CASSLAWQGTDTQYF,TGTGCCAGCAGTTTGGCGTGGCAGGGCACAGATACGCAGTATTTT
-,few,TRBJ1-2,TRBV19,CASSGQYYGYTF,TGTGCCAGTAGTGGGCAGTACTATGGCTACACCTTC
-,-,TRBJ1-1,TRBV19,CASGDLPMNTEAFF,TGTGCCAGTGGGGACCTCCCCATGAACACTGAAGCTTTCTTT
-,-,TRBJ2-2,TRBV1,CTSSQGRRTGELFF,TGCACCAGCAGCCAAGGCCGGCGCACCGGGGAGCTGTTTTTT
-,-,TRBJ2-5,TRBV28,CATGAGQKETQYF,TGTGCCACCGGGGCCGGCCAGAAAGAGACCCAGTACTTC
TRBD1,-,TRBJ2-7,TRBV2,CASRPRTGAKGVYEQYF,TGTGCCAGCAGACCCCGTACAGGGGCCAAAGGGGTCTACGAGCAGTACTTC
TRBD1,-,TRBJ1-2,TRBV5-4,CASSLEGARGYTF,TGTGCCAGCAGCTTGGAGGGGGCGCGGGGCTACACCTTC
-,-,TRBJ2-5,TRBV11-3,CASSLNREETQYF,TGTGCCAGCAGCCTTAACAGGGAAGAGACCCAGTACTTC
-,-,TRBJ1-6,TRBV5-1,CASSLGDANSPLHF,TGCGCCAGCAGCTTAGGGGACGCGAATTCACCCCTCCACTTT